One sample yielded the 20 T cell receptor beta chains listed below, sequenced in a study of T cells in Graves' hyperthyroidism and ophthalmopathy. Amplification of TCR beta CDR3 regions used RNA as the template. Carried out on the TCR CDR3, a first-round RT-PCR used the HTBI primer set. MiXCR, run by TCRdb on the multiplex PCR reads, gives a single entry per CDR3 protein. This sample carries approximately 870,000 distinct CDR3 sequences, 38% of them seen once, and the ten largest clones take 8.9%. What was sequenced was blood. Receptors were obtained from a man between 18 and 35 years old with Graves' hyperthyroidism.

This clonotype has only a few counts. The chain links TRBV5-5 to TRBJ1-5, with D maybe TRBD1 (6 bases). The CDR3 is 15 residues long. Trimming pared 1 base from V and 4 bases from J, leaving 12 bases between. Germline loops: CDR1 SGHKS, CDR2 YYEKEE (reference sequence). The CDR3 reads CASSLLTGANQPQHF. The CDR3 DNA reads as TGTGCCAGCAGCTTGTTGACGGGGGCAAATCAGCCCCAGCATTTT.

The J gene is TRBJ1-5, the V gene TRBV19, with TRBD1 matching 7 bases. This CDR3 has 15 amino acids. Trimming took 10 bases from V and 4 from J; bases not matched to a gene: 13. Per the germline V gene, CDR1 is LNHDA and CDR2 is SQIVND (reference sequence). The CDR3 sequence: CATNGGPGGNQPQHF. The CDR3 DNA is TGTGCCACAAATGGGGGTCCAGGGGGTAATCAGCCCCAGCATTTT. The full variable domain, in which reference TRBV19 and TRBJ1-5 provide the parts outside the CDR3, is DGGITQSPKYLFRKEGQNVTLSCEQNLNHDAMYWYRQDPGQGLRLIYYSQIVNDFQKGDIAEGYSVSREKKESFPLTVTSAQKNPTAFYLCATNGGPGGNQPQHFGDGTRLSIL.

This clonotype has at least ten counts. The chain employs TRBV20-1 and TRBJ1-1, with D unresolved. V was shortened by 6 bases and J by 0 bases, with 8 bases between the two germline ends. This CDR3 has 12 amino acids. CDR1 DFQATT and CDR2 SNEGSKA come from the germline V gene (reference sequence). CDR3 DNA sequence: TGCAGTGCGGCCCGCATGAACACTGAAGCTTTCTTT. Its protein product is CSAARMNTEAFF.

This clonotype was counted between two and nine times. The J gene is TRBJ1-4, the V gene TRBV12-3 or TRBV12-4; D gene uncertain. The CDR3 has 15 residues. V lost 6 bases, J lost 1 base, and 12 bases lay in between. In DNA form, the CDR3 reads TGTGCCAGCAGCTCCTGGACGGGAACTAATGAAAAACTGTTTTTT. It specifies CASSSWTGTNEKLFF.

This chain links TRBV7-2 with TRBJ2-7; D is possibly TRBD2 (5 bases). The V end lost 6 bases, the J end lost 5 bases, and 17 bases lay between the germline ends. CDR1 is SGHTA and CDR2 is FQGNSA in the germline V gene. The CDR3 contains 14 residues. The CDR3 DNA is TGTGCCAGCAGACTAGTGTCCGCGTTACACGAGCAGTACTTC. Its protein is CASRLVSALHEQYF.

This clonotype appeared many times. V is TRBV29-1 and J is TRBJ1-2; D remains ambiguous. The CDR3 length is 13 residues. V lost 0 bases and J 4 bases, leaving 9 bases between the germline ends. Germline CDR1 SQVTM, CDR2 ANQGSEA. CDR3 residues: CSVEDNKPYGYTF. Here the CDR3 DNA reads TGCAGCGTTGAAGATAACAAGCCCTATGGCTACACCTTC.

The rearrangement links TRBV14 to TRBJ2-2; D gene ambiguous. The CDR3 has 13 residues. Looked up from germline, CDR1 is SGHDN and CDR2 is FVKESK. V gave up 4 bases and J gave up 4 bases, with 7 bases separating them. DNA of the CDR3: TGTGCCAGCAGCCCCAGCCCCACCGGGGAGCTGTTTTTT. Translating it yields CASSPSPTGELFF.

The DNA for the CDR3 is TGTGCCAGCAGCTTGGGTTCTAGCGGGCAAGAGGAGACCCAGTACTTC. This codes for CASSLGSSGQEETQYF. The chain has TRBV5-4 and TRBJ2-5, with 8 nucleotides matching TRBD2. There are 16 residues in the CDR3. Germline V gene sequence: CDR1 SGHNT, CDR2 YYREEE (reference sequence). The trim removed 0 bases at V and 5 bases at J, leaving 9 bases unmatched.

This clonotype appeared a few times. This rearrangement joins TRBV6-1 to TRBJ2-5; D uncertain. The CDR3 is 11 residues long. Germline V gene data show CDR1 as MNHNS and CDR2 as SASEGT. The ends were cut back, 5 bases at V and 10 bases at J, with 11 bases in the middle. CDR3 residues: CASSYGDIQYF. The CDR3 region has the DNA TGTGCCAGCAGTTACGGAGATATCCAGTACTTC.

This chain uses TRBV10-3 with TRBJ1-4; TRBD1 matches at 10 bases. Trimming at V came to 2 bases and at J to 10 bases, leaving 4 bases not matched to a gene. The CDR3 sequence is 14 residues long. From germline, CDR1 is ENHRY and CDR2 SYGVKD. CDR3 in DNA: TGTGCCATCAGTGAGGGGACAGGGGAGGGAAAACTGTTTTTT. The encoded protein is CAISEGTGEGKLFF.

This clonotype was observed a handful of times. The chain uses TRBV20-1 and TRBJ2-7; D perhaps matches TRBD2 (5 bases). CDR1 is DFQATT, CDR2 SNEGSKA, per germline (reference sequence). The V end was cut by 0 bases, the J end by 2 bases, with 14 bases between. The CDR3 has 15 residues. CDR3 in amino acids: CSARESRAVPYEQYF. As DNA, the CDR3 is TGCAGTGCTAGAGAATCGCGAGCGGTGCCCTACGAGCAGTACTTC.

The chain employs TRBV24-1 and TRBJ1-5; D remains ambiguous. The CDR3 is made up of 14 amino acids. V lost 2 bases and J 2 bases, leaving 6 bases between the germline ends. Germline loops: CDR1 KGHDR, CDR2 SFDVKD. CDR3 sequence: CATSDSDGNQPQHF. In nucleotides, the CDR3 is TGTGCCACCAGTGATTCGGATGGCAATCAGCCCCAGCATTTT.

The chain is built from TRBV29-1 and TRBJ2-5; D gene ambiguous. The CDR3 is 11 amino acids. The V gene lost 8 bases and the J gene lost 2 bases, with 9 bases spanning the gap. Germline assignment: CDR1 SQVTM and CDR2 ANQGSEA. Here the CDR3 DNA reads TGCAGCTTGGCTCAGCAAGAGACCCAGTACTTC. This gives the protein CSLAQQETQYF.

This clonotype appeared many times. V is TRBV25-1 and J is TRBJ1-1; TRBD1 is a possible D gene (5 bases). The CDR3 has 14 amino acids. Germline V gives CDR1 MGHDK, CDR2 SYGVNS. V dropped 9 bases and J dropped 1 base, with 15 bases sitting between them. CDR3 in amino acids: CASAGISGNTEAFF. The CDR3 DNA reads as TGTGCCAGTGCAGGGATAAGTGGGAACACTGAAGCTTTCTTT.

V gene TRBV19 combines with J gene TRBJ1-5; TRBD1 aligns across 7 bases. Germline CDR1 reads LNHDA; CDR2 reads SQIVND (reference sequence). The trim removed 6 bases at V and 4 bases at J, leaving 12 bases unmatched. The length of the CDR3 is 16 residues. CDR3 region: CASSSTGRGPNQPQHF. CDR3 bases: TGTGCCAGTAGCTCGACAGGGAGGGGGCCAAATCAGCCCCAGCATTTT.

The rearrangement uses TRBV5-1 and TRBJ2-7; D is uncertain. V was cut by 4 bases and J by 3 bases, with 20 bases left in between. From germline, CDR1 is SGHRS and CDR2 YFSETQ. CDR3 size: 16 residues. In DNA form, the CDR3 reads TGCGCCAGCAGCGAAGAAGTGGGTCCTGACGGCTACGAGCAGTACTTC. Translated, it gives CASSEEVGPDGYEQYF.

A remark on this clonotype: The junction and the germline gene differ at one end; a read error may be behind it. CDR3 sequence reads: CTSRRSSLTKTQYF. DNA of the CDR3: TGTACCAGCAGGCGATCCTCACTCACAAAGACCCAGTACTTC. The chain joins TRBV6-1 to TRBJ2-5; D remains unclear. Germline lookup yields CDR1 MNHNS and CDR2 SASEGT. The length of the CDR3 is 14 residues.

The J gene is TRBJ1-1, the V gene TRBV20-1, with D tentatively TRBD1 (6 bases). The V gene lost 5 bases and the J gene lost 5 bases, with 12 bases spanning the gap. Germline lookup yields CDR1 DFQATT and CDR2 SNEGSKA (reference sequence). The CDR3 spans 12 residues. CDR3 sequence reads: CSAEGGETEAFF. CDR3 sequence (DNA): TGCAGTGCTGAGGGGGGAGAGACTGAAGCTTTCTTT.

Details on this clonotype: This likely comes from a read error, as the CDR3 has no conserved phenylalanine or tryptophan at its end. V and J are TRBV10-2 and TRBJ1-6, with D unclear. CDR1 and CDR2 from the germline V gene are WSHSY and SAAADI. Deletions cut 5 bases from V and 6 bases from J, with 8 bases between. This CDR3 comprises 13 residues. The CDR3 DNA reads TGCGCCAGCAGTAGAACGGGTAATTCACCCCTCCACCTT. Protein sequence: CASSRTGNSPLHL.

Notes on this clonotype: A read error may be the cause here, since a much bigger clone is one base away. The rearrangement uses TRBV29-1 and TRBJ2-7; TRBD1 matches at 11 bases. With 2 bases clipped from V and 5 bases from J, the junction kept 8 bases outside the gene matches. The CDR3 runs 15 residues. Germline loops: CDR1 SQVTM, CDR2 ANQGSEA. CDR3 bases: TGCAGCGTTGAAAGGGCGGGACAGGGGGAGGACGAGCAGTACTTC. Translation gives CSVERAGQGEDEQYF.